The subject of this entry is one T cell receptor beta chain. The CDR3 extends over 16 amino acids. Looked up from germline, CDR1 is SGDLS and CDR2 is YYNGEE. Trimming took 3 bases from V and 0 from J; bases not matched to a gene: 8. Here immunoSEQ multiplex PCR was the method, and the copy in TCRdb shows in-frame clones only, minus some. The data contain 150,000 to 200,000 clones, approximately 94% of them singletons. This specimen comes from a study of control samples from healthy donors and cancer patients. The J gene is TRBJ1-2, the V gene TRBV9; 7 positions agree with TRBD1. The clonotype was recovered from a woman aged 40-49 years in good health. The material sequenced was blood. The DNA of the CDR3 is TGTGCCAGCAGCGCCCGGACAGGTACCACTAACTATGGCTACACCTTC. Translated, it gives CASSARTGTTNYGYTF.